This T cell receptor beta chain came from a study of blood T cell repertoires in COVID-19. In the study overall: T cells, B-cell-depleted T cells, or PBMCs supplied cDNA or gDNA.

The protocol was immunoSEQ multiplex PCR, while the TCRdb copy is restricted to in-frame clones and leaves out a portion. Of roughly 45,000 clones in the sample, 85% to 95% were seen once. Germline V lookup: CDR1 KGHSH, CDR2 LQKENI. CDR3 length: 16 residues. The V gene end was trimmed by 1 base and the J gene end by 6 bases; junction bases not matched to a gene: 6. The receptor's source is a man between 60 and 75 years old with COVID-19, enrolled during active disease. Source material: peripheral blood. This chain joins TRBV18 and TRBJ1-6, with 7 bases fitting TRBD1. The CDR3 DNA reads as TGTGCCAGCTCACCACGGGAGACAGGGAGTAATTCACCCCTCCACTTT. Translated, it gives CASSPRETGSNSPLHF.